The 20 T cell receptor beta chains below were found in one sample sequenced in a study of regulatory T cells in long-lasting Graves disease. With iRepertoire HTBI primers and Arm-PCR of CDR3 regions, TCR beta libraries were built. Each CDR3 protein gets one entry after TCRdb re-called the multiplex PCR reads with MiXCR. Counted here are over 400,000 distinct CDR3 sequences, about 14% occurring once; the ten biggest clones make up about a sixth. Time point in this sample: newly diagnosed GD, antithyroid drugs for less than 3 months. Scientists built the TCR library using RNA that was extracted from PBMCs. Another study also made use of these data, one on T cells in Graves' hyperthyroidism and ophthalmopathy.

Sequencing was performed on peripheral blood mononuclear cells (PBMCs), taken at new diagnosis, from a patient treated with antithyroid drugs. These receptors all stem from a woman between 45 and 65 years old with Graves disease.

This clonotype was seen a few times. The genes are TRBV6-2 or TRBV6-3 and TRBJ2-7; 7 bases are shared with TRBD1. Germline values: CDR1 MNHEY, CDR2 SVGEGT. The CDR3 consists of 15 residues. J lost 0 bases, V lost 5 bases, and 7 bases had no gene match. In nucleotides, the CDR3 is TGTGCCAGCAGTCGGGGACAGTCCAGCTCCTACGAGCAGTACTTC. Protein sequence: CASSRGQSSSYEQYF.

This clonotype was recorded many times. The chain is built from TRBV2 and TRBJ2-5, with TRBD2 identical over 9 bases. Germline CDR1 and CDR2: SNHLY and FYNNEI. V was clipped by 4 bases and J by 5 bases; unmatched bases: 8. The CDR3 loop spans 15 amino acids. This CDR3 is CASSVLLAGVETQYF. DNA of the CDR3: TGTGCCAGCAGTGTGCTCTTAGCGGGAGTTGAGACCCAGTACTTC.

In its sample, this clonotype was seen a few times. The CDR3 loop is CASRTSPAYEQYF. The CDR3 nucleotides read TGTGCCAGCAGGACTAGTCCCGCTTACGAGCAGTACTTC. The chain links TRBV28 to TRBJ2-7, with D perhaps matching TRBD2 (6 bases). The CDR3 is 13 residues long. Germline CDR1 and CDR2: MDHEN and SYDVKM. Trimming removed 6 bases from V and 4 bases from J, with 13 bases in between.

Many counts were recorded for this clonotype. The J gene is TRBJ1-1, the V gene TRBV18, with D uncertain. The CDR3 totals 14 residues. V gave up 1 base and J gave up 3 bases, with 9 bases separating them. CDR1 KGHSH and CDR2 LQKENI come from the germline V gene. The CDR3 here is CASSPQGTDTEAFF. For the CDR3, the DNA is TGTGCCAGCTCACCACAGGGTACTGACACTGAAGCTTTCTTT.

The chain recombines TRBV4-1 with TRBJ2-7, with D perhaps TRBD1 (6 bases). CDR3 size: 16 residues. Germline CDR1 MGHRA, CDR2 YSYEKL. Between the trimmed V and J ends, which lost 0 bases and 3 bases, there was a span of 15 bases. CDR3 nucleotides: TGCGCCAGCAGCCAAGAGATTGGGGGCAGTAGCTACGAGCAGTACTTC. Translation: CASSQEIGGSSYEQYF.

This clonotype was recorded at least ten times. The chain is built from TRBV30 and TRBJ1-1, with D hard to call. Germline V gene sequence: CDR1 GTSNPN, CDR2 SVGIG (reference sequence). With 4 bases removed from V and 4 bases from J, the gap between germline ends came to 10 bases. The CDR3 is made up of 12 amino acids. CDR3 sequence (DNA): TGTGCCTGGACCCTCCCCGGCACTGAAGCTTTCTTT. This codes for CAWTLPGTEAFF.

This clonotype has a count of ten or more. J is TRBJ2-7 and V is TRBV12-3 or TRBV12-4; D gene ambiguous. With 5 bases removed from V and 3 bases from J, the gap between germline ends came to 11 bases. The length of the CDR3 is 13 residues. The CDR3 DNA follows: TGTGCCAGCAGTGCGGTCGGAAACTACGAGCAGTACTTC. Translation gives CASSAVGNYEQYF.

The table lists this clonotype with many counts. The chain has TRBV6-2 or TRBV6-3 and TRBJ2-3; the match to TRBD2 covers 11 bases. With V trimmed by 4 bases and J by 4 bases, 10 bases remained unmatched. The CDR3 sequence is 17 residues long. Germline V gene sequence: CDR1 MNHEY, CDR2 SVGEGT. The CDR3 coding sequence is TGTGCCAGCAGTTCGCCACCCCCGGGACTAGCGGCAGATACGCAGTATTTT. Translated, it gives CASSSPPPGLAADTQYF.

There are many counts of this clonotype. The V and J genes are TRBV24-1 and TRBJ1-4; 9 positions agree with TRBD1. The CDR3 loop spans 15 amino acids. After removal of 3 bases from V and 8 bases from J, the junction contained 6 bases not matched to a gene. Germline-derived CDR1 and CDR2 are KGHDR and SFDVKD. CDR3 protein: CATSDTTGGGEKLFF. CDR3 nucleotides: TGTGCCACCAGTGATACGACAGGGGGTGGCGAAAAACTGTTTTTT.

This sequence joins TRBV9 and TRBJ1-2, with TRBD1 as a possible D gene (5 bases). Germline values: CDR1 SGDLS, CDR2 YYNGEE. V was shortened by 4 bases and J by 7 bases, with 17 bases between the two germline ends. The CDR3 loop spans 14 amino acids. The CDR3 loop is CASSPPIGGSGYTF. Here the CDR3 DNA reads TGTGCCAGCAGCCCCCCGATCGGGGGAAGTGGCTACACCTTC. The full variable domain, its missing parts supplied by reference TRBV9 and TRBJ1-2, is DSGVTQTPKHLITATGQRVTLRCSPRSGDLSVYWYQQSLDQGLQFLIQYYNGEERAKGNILERFSAQQFPDLHSELNLSSLELGDSALYFCASSPPIGGSGYTFGSGTRLTVV.

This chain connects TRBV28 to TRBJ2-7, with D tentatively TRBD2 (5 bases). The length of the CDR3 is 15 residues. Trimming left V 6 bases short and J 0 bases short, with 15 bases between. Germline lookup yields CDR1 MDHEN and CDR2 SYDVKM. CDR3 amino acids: CASRSGVGRSYEQYF. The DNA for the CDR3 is TGTGCCAGCAGGTCCGGGGTCGGGCGCTCCTACGAGCAGTACTTC.

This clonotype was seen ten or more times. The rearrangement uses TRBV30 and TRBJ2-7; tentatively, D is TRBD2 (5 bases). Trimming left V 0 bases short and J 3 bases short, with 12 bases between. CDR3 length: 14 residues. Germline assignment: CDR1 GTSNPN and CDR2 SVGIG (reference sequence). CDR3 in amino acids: CAWSVPGLDYEQYF. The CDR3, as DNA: TGTGCCTGGAGTGTACCGGGGTTAGACTACGAGCAGTACTTC.

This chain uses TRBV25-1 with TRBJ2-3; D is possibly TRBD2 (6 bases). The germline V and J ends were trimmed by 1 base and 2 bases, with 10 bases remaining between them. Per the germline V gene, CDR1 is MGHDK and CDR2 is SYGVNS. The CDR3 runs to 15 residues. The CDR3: CASSEWGVPTDTQYF. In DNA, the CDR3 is TGTGCCAGCAGTGAATGGGGGGTTCCCACAGATACGCAGTATTTT.

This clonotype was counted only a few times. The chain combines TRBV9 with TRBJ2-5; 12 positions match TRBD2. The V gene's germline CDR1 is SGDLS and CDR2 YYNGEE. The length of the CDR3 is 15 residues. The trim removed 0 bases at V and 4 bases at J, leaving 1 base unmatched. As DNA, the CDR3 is TGTGCCAGCAGCGTAGCGACTAGCGGGAGAGAGACCCAGTACTTC. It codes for CASSVATSGRETQYF.

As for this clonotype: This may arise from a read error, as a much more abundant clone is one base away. In DNA form, the CDR3 reads TGTGCCAGCAGTGAAGAATTTGGAATGGGCCCCACAGATACGCAGTATTTT. It translates to CASSEEFGMGPTDTQYF. J is TRBJ2-3 and V is TRBV6-2 or TRBV6-3; D is undetermined. Germline assignment: CDR1 MNHEY and CDR2 SVGEGT. Trimming shortened V by 5 bases and J by 2 bases, and 20 bases separated the two germline ends. This CDR3 contains 17 residues.

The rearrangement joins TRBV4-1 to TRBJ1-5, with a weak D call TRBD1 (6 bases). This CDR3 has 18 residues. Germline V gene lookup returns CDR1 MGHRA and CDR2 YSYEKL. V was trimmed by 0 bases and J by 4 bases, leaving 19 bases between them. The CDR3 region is CASSQDRGSGHQNQPQHF. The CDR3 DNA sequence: TGCGCCAGCAGCCAAGATAGGGGGAGTGGACACCAAAATCAGCCCCAGCATTTT.

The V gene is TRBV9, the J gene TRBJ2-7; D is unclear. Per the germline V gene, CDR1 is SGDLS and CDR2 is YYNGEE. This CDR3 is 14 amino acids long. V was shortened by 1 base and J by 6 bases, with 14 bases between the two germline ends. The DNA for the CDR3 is TGTGCCAGCAGCGTATCCCTAGAGTCAAGCGAGCAGTACTTC. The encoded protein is CASSVSLESSEQYF.

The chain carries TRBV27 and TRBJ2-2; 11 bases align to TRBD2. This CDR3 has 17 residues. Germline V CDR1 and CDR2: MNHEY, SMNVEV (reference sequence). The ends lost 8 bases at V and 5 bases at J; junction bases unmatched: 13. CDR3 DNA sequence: TGTGCCAGCTTTAAGATAGCGGGAGGGGATTGGACCGGGGAGCTGTTTTTT. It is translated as CASFKIAGGDWTGELFF.

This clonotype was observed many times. DNA for the CDR3: TGTGCCAGTAGCGGGACGAACAGGGTCGGGACTAGCGGGAGAGTATTGGGCTACGAGCAGTACTTC. Translated, it gives CASSGTNRVGTSGRVLGYEQYF. The rearrangement joins TRBV19 to TRBJ2-7; 14 bases match TRBD2. V trimming: 6 bases; J trimming: 3 bases; junction bases outside the gene matches: 25. This CDR3 region has 22 residues. Germline loops: CDR1 LNHDA, CDR2 SQIVND (reference sequence).

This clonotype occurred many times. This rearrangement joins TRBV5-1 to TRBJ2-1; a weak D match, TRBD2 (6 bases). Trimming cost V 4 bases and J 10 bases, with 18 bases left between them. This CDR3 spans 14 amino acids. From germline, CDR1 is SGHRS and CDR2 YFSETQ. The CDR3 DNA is TGCGCCAGCAGCCCCGGGACTGCTAATGAGGAGCAGTTCTTC. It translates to CASSPGTANEEQFF.